The 15 T cell receptor beta chains below were found in one sample sequenced in a study of shared clonotypes between healthy human individuals. Clones were read by immunoSEQ multiplex PCR, and TCRdb kept only the in-frame ones, dropping some. The data contain approximately 2.1 million clones, roughly 93% of them singletons. Sequenced: naive CD4+ T cells from PBMCs. Documented subset: CD45RA+ positively selected. The source of these receptors is a young man in good health. Some clones in this sample may be carry-over from other donors' samples.

The rearrangement uses TRBV28 and TRBJ2-2; no clear D. The CDR3 contains 12 residues. V was clipped by 7 bases and J by 5 bases, with 8 bases between them. Looked up from germline, CDR1 is MDHEN and CDR2 is SYDVKM. The CDR3 region has the DNA TGTGCCAGCAACCTATTGACCGGGGAGCTGTTTTTT. It encodes CASNLLTGELFF. Full variable domain (outside the CDR3, taken from reference TRBV28 and TRBJ2-2): DVKVTQSSRYLVKRTGEKVFLECVQDMDHENMFWYRQDPGLGLRLIYFSYDVKMKEKGDIPEGYSVSREKKERFSLILESASTNQTSMYLCASNLLTGELFFGEGSRLTVL.

This rearrangement joins TRBV9 to TRBJ2-1, with D perhaps TRBD2 (5 bases). Trimming removed 0 bases at V and 10 bases at J, with 14 bases between. Germline CDR1 reads SGDLS; CDR2 reads YYNGEE. There are 14 residues in the CDR3. CDR3 in amino acids: CASSVGESPREQFF. The DNA for the CDR3 is TGTGCCAGCAGCGTAGGGGAGTCCCCTAGGGAGCAGTTCTTC.

V gene TRBV5-4 combines with J gene TRBJ1-3; 7 bases are shared with TRBD1. The CDR3 length is 16 residues. Trimming at V came to 4 bases and at J to 1 base, leaving 8 bases not matched to a gene. Looked up from germline, CDR1 is SGHNT and CDR2 is YYREEE (reference sequence). This CDR3 is CASSKRQGRSGNTIYF. DNA of the CDR3: TGTGCCAGCAGCAAAAGACAGGGAAGGTCTGGAAACACCATATATTTT.

The chain uses TRBV7-8 and TRBJ2-5; TRBD2 matches 8 bases. Germline V CDR1 and CDR2: SGHVS, FQNEAQ. V dropped 5 bases and J dropped 1; count of bases not matched to a gene: 9. This CDR3 spans 16 amino acids. The chain's CDR3 is CASSPPGGGFQETQYF. CDR3 bases: TGTGCCAGCAGCCCCCCGGGGGGGGGATTCCAAGAGACCCAGTACTTC.

To note about this clone: Within the sample, other DNA sequences also encode this same CDR3. This sequence joins TRBV5-1 and TRBJ2-3, with D uncertain. This CDR3 has 14 residues. The germline V gene encodes CDR1 SGHRS and CDR2 YFSETQ. The V end was cut by 0 bases, the J end by 0 bases, with 5 bases between. In nucleotides, the CDR3 is TGCGCCAGCAGCTTGGTTCGGAGCACAGATACGCAGTATTTT. Translating gives CASSLVRSTDTQYF.

The chain has TRBV6-1 and TRBJ2-1, with D perhaps matching TRBD1 (6 bases). Trimming removed 8 bases at V and 3 bases at J, with 8 bases between. The germline CDR1 and CDR2 sequences are MNHNS and SASEGT. CDR3 length: 12 residues. CDR3 amino acids: CASRTVYNEQFF. CDR3 bases: TGTGCCAGCCGGACAGTCTACAATGAGCAGTTCTTC.

In regard to this clone: Other DNA sequences in this specimen translate into the identical CDR3. The gene calls are TRBV7-3 and TRBJ2-1; 10 nucleotides match TRBD1. Germline CDR1 is SGHTA and CDR2 is FQGTGA. This CDR3 comprises 15 residues. With 5 bases clipped from V and 2 bases from J, the junction kept 3 bases outside the gene matches. In nucleotides, the CDR3 is TGTGCCAGCAGCCTGGACAGGGGGGCCTACAATGAGCAGTTCTTC. Translation gives CASSLDRGAYNEQFF.

This chain uses TRBV5-1 with TRBJ1-3; TRBD1 agrees at 9 bases. The CDR3 is 16 residues long. V shed 2 bases and J 1 base; nucleotides not matched to a gene: 4. Germline CDR1 is SGHRS and CDR2 is YFSETQ. DNA for the CDR3: TGCGCCAGCAGCTTAACAGGGGGCGCTTCTGGAAACACCATATATTTT. This codes for CASSLTGGASGNTIYF. The variable domain in full, completed from reference TRBV5-1 and TRBJ1-3, reads KAGVTQTPRYLIKTRGQQVTLSCSPISGHRSVSWYQQTPGQGLQFLFEYFSETQRNKGNFPGRFSGRQFSNSRSEMNVSTLELGDSALYLCASSLTGGASGNTIYFGEGSWLTVV.

This clone was picked up one time. The chain joins TRBV4-1 to TRBJ1-1, with D possibly matching TRBD1 (6 bases). Trimming took 1 base from V and 4 from J, leaving 13 bases between them. The CDR3 is 15 amino acids. CDR1 and CDR2 from the germline V gene are MGHRA and YSYEKL. CDR3 in DNA: TGCGCCAGCAGCCAAGTATTAGGGGGTGTCACTGAAGCTTTCTTT. It yields the protein CASSQVLGGVTEAFF.

This clone was detected once. This chain connects TRBV7-6 to TRBJ2-1; 9 bases are shared with TRBD2. V was pared by 5 bases and J by 8 bases, with 16 bases of the junction left unmatched. Germline V gene sequence: CDR1 SGHVS, CDR2 FNYEAQ. This CDR3 comprises 17 residues. In DNA form, the CDR3 reads TGTGCCAGCAGCCGACGGGGCGGGGGACTAGCAGGAGATGAGCAGTTCTTC. Translating it yields CASSRRGGGLAGDEQFF.

This chain uses TRBV9 with TRBJ2-2; D might be TRBD2 (5 bases). There are 18 residues in the CDR3. CDR1 SGDLS and CDR2 YYNGEE come from the germline V gene. V lost 0 bases and J 0 bases, leaving 15 bases between the germline ends. CDR3 residues: CASSVGASEAANTGELFF. In DNA form, the CDR3 reads TGTGCCAGCAGCGTAGGGGCCTCGGAGGCGGCGAACACCGGGGAGCTGTTTTTT. Full variable domain (remainder filled in from reference TRBV9 and TRBJ2-2): DSGVTQTPKHLITATGQRVTLRCSPRSGDLSVYWYQQSLDQGLQFLIQYYNGEERAKGNILERFSAQQFPDLHSELNLSSLELGDSALYFCASSVGASEAANTGELFFGEGSRLTVL.

The chain joins TRBV19 to TRBJ2-5; 7 positions match TRBD1. Germline CDR1 is LNHDA and CDR2 is SQIVND (reference sequence). The CDR3 length is 14 residues. V shed 3 bases, J shed 5 bases, and the junction held 6 bases outside the gene matches. The CDR3 sequence is CASSIGQAVETQYF. CDR3 nucleotides: TGTGCCAGTAGTATCGGACAGGCTGTGGAGACCCAGTACTTC.

This chain uses TRBV18 with TRBJ1-5, with D possibly matching TRBD1 (5 bases). Per the germline V gene, CDR1 is KGHSH and CDR2 is LQKENI. The CDR3 extends over 17 amino acids. The V end was cut by 4 bases, the J end by 2 bases, with 18 bases between. CDR3 amino acids: CASSQGTPVDGNQPQHF. The CDR3 DNA is TGTGCCAGCTCACAAGGGACGCCGGTCGATGGCAATCAGCCCCAGCATTTT.

The genes are TRBV27 and TRBJ2-7; possibly TRBD2 for D (6 bases). Germline V gene data show CDR1 as MNHEY and CDR2 as SMNVEV (reference sequence). V lost 8 bases and J lost 2, with 13 bases in between. CDR3 length: 13 amino acids. This CDR3 is CASARLGPYEQYF. DNA for the CDR3: TGTGCCAGCGCCCGACTAGGTCCCTACGAGCAGTACTTC.

The chain uses TRBV18 and TRBJ2-2; 8 positions match TRBD1. Unmatched junction bases numbered 0, after V lost 8 bases and J lost 4 bases. The CDR3 has 12 residues. Germline CDR1 and CDR2: KGHSH and LQKENI. The CDR3 sequence: CASGQGTGELFF. In DNA, the CDR3 is TGTGCCAGCGGACAGGGCACCGGGGAGCTGTTTTTT.